This T cell receptor (beta chain) was obtained from a study of T cell changes during pregnancy in multiple sclerosis (dated by TCRdb to about 2019). Some background on the complete study: The study examined how the T cell repertoire changed over the course of pregnancy in women with multiple sclerosis.

On this clone: It lacks a known antigen. No qualities accompany the bases; no much larger clone lies one base away.

The library came from the immunoSEQ multiplex PCR assay. TCRdb holds this immuneACCESS table with in-frame rearrangements only. Some clones are missing; in checked studies, unresolved V genes explain under half, and the rest has no known cause. A total of tens of thousands of clones appear in this sample, roughly 92% of them only once. Under 2% of the sample is held by the ten biggest clonotypes. The TCR comes from a female donor with multiple sclerosis, enrolled in a pregnancy study. The sequenced sample was peripheral blood, obtained in the second trimester of pregnancy.

CDR3 reads: CASHKEKLFF. In nucleotide form, the sequence is TGTGCCAGCCACAAGGAAAAACTGTTTTTT. The rearranged chain carries TRBV2 and TRBJ1-4, with the identity of the D gene unclear. The germline V gene supplies CDR1 SNHLY and CDR2 FYNNEI. The CDR3 sequence holds 10 residues, the cysteine and phenylalanine included. Only the CDR3 DNA is retained, 30 bases long and in frame from the first base. V and J lose 8 bases and 8 bases, and a span of 6 bases separates them.